These 8 T cell receptor beta chains were all obtained from the same sample, sequenced in a study of blood T cells in healthy people across ages. Primers used in a second PCR of about 7 to 12 cycles were a sample-barcoded 5' primer and a J-beta primer mix. Each CDR3 protein is one row after TCRdb ran MiXCR on the 5' RACE reads. The sample lists hundreds of thousands of distinct CDR3 sequences, about 48% seen once, with under 15% in the top ten. Specimen: blood. The receptors originated from a man aged 25-45 years in good health.

This chain connects TRBV4-2 to TRBJ2-7; a weak D match, TRBD1 (6 bases). V lost 0 bases and J 2 bases, leaving 11 bases between the germline ends. This CDR3 is 15 amino acids long. CDR1 is LGHNA and CDR2 is YNFKEQ in the germline V gene. The CDR3 DNA is TGTGCCAGCAGCCAAGATCAGGGGATCACCTACGAGCAGTACTTC. Protein product: CASSQDQGITYEQYF.

In this sample, this clonotype turned up a few times. The rearrangement uses TRBV4-1 and TRBJ2-5, with 11 bases that match TRBD1. The CDR3 is 16 residues long. CDR1 and CDR2 (germline): MGHRA, YSYEKL. V shed 0 bases and J 4 bases; nucleotides not matched to a gene: 4. As DNA, the CDR3 is TGCGCCAGCAGCCAAGACCCGGGACAGGGGGGAGAGACCCAGTACTTC. Translation: CASSQDPGQGGETQYF.

Concerning this clonotype itself: This may arise from a read error, as a much more abundant clone is one base away. V usage is TRBV29-1 and J usage is TRBJ2-7, with D possibly being TRBD1 (6 bases). Germline-derived CDR1 and CDR2 are SQVTM and ANQGSEA. The CDR3 runs to 14 residues. The CDR3, as DNA: TGCAGCGTTGGGTACAGGGAATCGGGCTACGGGCAGTACTTC. Its protein product is CSVGYRESGYGQYF.

V usage is TRBV6-2 or TRBV6-3 and J usage is TRBJ2-4, with D possibly TRBD2 on 5 matching bases. V lost 0 bases and J 13 bases, leaving 13 bases between the germline ends. Germline V lookup: CDR1 MNHEY, CDR2 SVGEGT. The CDR3 totals 13 residues. The CDR3 here is CASSYSTPGNQYF. Here the CDR3 DNA reads TGTGCCAGCAGTTACTCGACCCCGGGGAACCAGTACTTC.

The chain recombines TRBV4-3 with TRBJ2-2, with D uncertain. Germline V gene lookup returns CDR1 LGHNA and CDR2 YSLEER. Trimming shortened V by 0 bases and J by 4 bases, and 9 bases separated the two germline ends. The CDR3 spans 15 residues. Written as DNA, the CDR3 is TGCGCCAGCAGCCAAGATCTTACCGTCACCGGGGAGCTGTTTTTT. It codes for CASSQDLTVTGELFF.

This clonotype showed up just a few times. The chain combines TRBV2 with TRBJ2-1, with a possible D match to TRBD2 (5 bases). V lost 4 bases and J 15 bases, leaving 22 bases between the germline ends. Per the germline V gene, CDR1 is SNHLY and CDR2 is FYNNEI. This CDR3 has 14 amino acids. The CDR3 is CASSVDSATLIMFF. CDR3 DNA sequence: TGTGCCAGCAGTGTGGACTCCGCAACCTTGATAATGTTCTTC.

Only one count was recorded for this clonotype. The chain has TRBV28 and TRBJ2-3, with D perhaps assigned TRBD1 or TRBD2 (5 bases each). There are 17 residues in the CDR3. Germline V gene data show CDR1 as MDHEN and CDR2 as SYDVKM. With 3 bases removed from V and 1 base from J, the gap between germline ends came to 17 bases. The CDR3 sequence: CASSLGPTGSGTDTQYF. DNA of the CDR3: TGTGCCAGCAGTTTGGGACCGACCGGAAGTGGCACAGATACGCAGTATTTT.

This clonotype was recorded at least ten times. The V and J genes are TRBV4-3 and TRBJ2-1; 9 positions match TRBD2. The germline V gene encodes CDR1 LGHNA and CDR2 YSLEER. This CDR3 is built from 15 residues. Trimming took 2 bases from V and 7 from J; bases not matched to a gene: 6. CDR3 sequence reads: CASSQPSGGRNEQFF. For the CDR3, the DNA is TGCGCCAGCAGCCAACCAAGCGGGGGGCGAAATGAGCAGTTCTTC.